These 19 T cell receptor beta chains came from one sample sequenced in a study of siplizumab effects on memory and regulatory T cells. Assay: immunoSEQ multiplex PCR; the TCRdb copy retains only in-frame clones and omits some. The data show fewer than 120,000 clones, approximately 92% seen once. Source material: CD4+ T cells sorted from blood. The receptor set was obtained from a human donor in good health.

This rearrangement joins TRBV7-9 to TRBJ2-2; D is unresolved. The CDR3 is 17 amino acids. V was cut by 4 bases and J by 1 base, with 16 bases left in between. The germline V gene has CDR1 SEHNR and CDR2 FQNEAQ (reference sequence). DNA for the CDR3: TGTGCCAGCAGCTCCACTTGGCGTCCCCTGAACACCGGGGAGCTGTTTTTT. This gives the protein CASSSTWRPLNTGELFF.

The V call is TRBV5-4, the J call TRBJ2-3; TRBD1 might be the D (5 bases). The germline CDR1 and CDR2 sequences are SGHNT and YYREEE (reference sequence). CDR3 size: 14 residues. Trimming stripped 4 bases from V and 2 bases from J, with 11 bases between. The DNA for the CDR3 is TGTGCCAGCAGCCCTGACAGATACACAGATACGCAGTATTTT. It yields the protein CASSPDRYTDTQYF.

The V call is TRBV5-4, the J call TRBJ2-7; TRBD2 agrees at 12 bases. The CDR3 loop spans 17 amino acids. Germline CDR1 reads SGHNT; CDR2 reads YYREEE (reference sequence). V lost 0 bases to trimming and J lost 0 bases; unmatched junction nucleotides: 4. The CDR3 here is CASSLELAGGGSYEQYF. The CDR3 nucleotides read TGTGCCAGCAGCTTGGAACTAGCGGGAGGAGGCTCCTACGAGCAGTACTTC.

The chain uses TRBV15 and TRBJ2-1; D gene uncertain. The CDR3 length is 14 residues. Per the germline V gene, CDR1 is LNHNV and CDR2 is YYDKDF (reference sequence). The V end lost 5 bases, the J end lost 4 bases, and 12 bases lay between the germline ends. The CDR3 loop is CATSRMLSYNEQFF. CDR3 DNA: TGTGCCACCAGCCGGATGCTCTCATACAATGAGCAGTTCTTC.

Of note for this clone: One end of the junction varies from germline; a read error may be responsible. V and J are TRBV5-1 and TRBJ2-7, with 8 bases that match TRBD1. Germline-derived CDR1 and CDR2 are SGHRS and YFSETQ. The CDR3 contains 11 residues. This CDR3 is CASSHRDRPSF. The DNA of the CDR3 is TGTGCCAGCAGCCACCGGGACAGGCCAAGCTTC.

The rearrangement uses TRBV10-2 and TRBJ2-5; D may correspond to TRBD1 or TRBD2 (6 bases each). Trimming cost V 3 bases and J 1 base, with 9 bases left between them. This CDR3 is 14 amino acids long. The germline gives CDR1 WSHSY, CDR2 SAAADI. DNA of the CDR3: TGCGCCAGCAGTGATCCGGGGGCCCAAGAGACCCAGTACTTC. Translated: CASSDPGAQETQYF.

In this sample, this clone turned up a few times. The chain employs TRBV10-3 and TRBJ1-2, with no clear D. The germline V and J ends were trimmed by 5 bases and 10 bases, with 11 bases remaining between them. This CDR3 is built from 11 residues. Germline-derived CDR1 and CDR2 are ENHRY and SYGVKD. CDR3 region: CAISSGSDYTF. CDR3 nucleotide sequence: TGTGCCATCAGTTCGGGGAGTGACTACACCTTC.

This rearrangement joins TRBV20-1 to TRBJ1-2; D may be TRBD1 (5 bases). The CDR3 covers 11 residues. CDR1 DFQATT and CDR2 SNEGSKA come from the germline V gene (reference sequence). V was clipped by 4 bases and J by 8 bases, with 11 bases between them. The CDR3 reads CSANYRGGYTF. CDR3 coding DNA: TGCAGTGCTAATTACCGGGGGGGCTACACCTTC.

The rearrangement links TRBV7-9 to TRBJ1-5, with D perhaps matching TRBD1 (5 bases). Trimming removed 2 bases from V and 4 bases from J, with 12 bases in between. This CDR3 spans 15 amino acids. Germline CDR1 is SEHNR and CDR2 is FQNEAQ (reference sequence). The CDR3 spells CASSLTGGKNQPQHF. CDR3 in DNA: TGTGCCAGCAGCTTAACGGGGGGGAAAAATCAGCCCCAGCATTTT.

The J gene is TRBJ2-7, the V gene TRBV10-3; no firm D call. This CDR3 is built from 13 residues. The V and J ends lost 1 base and 4 bases respectively, with 8 bases between them. CDR1 and CDR2 (germline): ENHRY, SYGVKD. CDR3 protein: CAISELWGYEQYF. The CDR3 region has the DNA TGTGCCATCAGTGAGTTATGGGGTTACGAGCAGTACTTC.

This rearrangement joins TRBV29-1 to TRBJ1-5; no reliable D call. This CDR3 is built from 12 residues. In germline, CDR1 is SQVTM, CDR2 ANQGSEA. The V gene lost 5 bases and the J gene lost 0 bases, with 5 bases spanning the gap. DNA of the CDR3: TGCAGCGTTAGAGATAGCAATCAGCCCCAGCATTTT. Translating it yields CSVRDSNQPQHF.

J is TRBJ2-7 and V is TRBV28; 10 bases are a match to TRBD1. Looked up from germline, CDR1 is MDHEN and CDR2 is SYDVKM. Trimming took 10 bases from V and 5 from J; bases not matched to a gene: 5. The CDR3 sequence is 12 residues long. The CDR3 sequence is CATQTGGHEQYF. The CDR3 bases are TGTGCCACCCAGACAGGGGGCCACGAGCAGTACTTC.

This clone has just a few counts. The conserved phenylalanine or tryptophan is not found at the CDR3 terminus, so this likely reflects a read error. The DNA is omitted, as the CDR3 cannot be located on it reliably, and the CDR3 follows TCRdb's listing. The V call is TRBV10-1, the J call TRBJ2-3; the table gives TRBD1 as D, unverified against the DNA. The CDR3 totals 12 residues, both ends included. In germline, CDR1 is WNHNN, CDR2 SYGVQD (reference sequence). The CDR3 spells CASSERDRDPLG.

This chain's CDR3 is CAQEIGGGNTGELFF. The CDR3, as DNA: TGTGCCCAGGAGATTGGGGGAGGGAACACCGGGGAGCTGTTTTTT. J is TRBJ2-2 and V is TRBV19; D is perhaps TRBD2 (6 bases). CDR3 size: 15 residues. Germline CDR1 is LNHDA and CDR2 is SQIVND (reference sequence). Trimming stripped 11 bases from V and 1 base from J, with 17 bases between.

This clone was recorded only once. This chain joins TRBV19 and TRBJ2-5; TRBD2 matches 11 bases. The CDR3 contains 16 residues. The V gene end was trimmed by 3 bases and the J gene end by 2 bases; junction bases not matched to a gene: 5. Germline CDR1 is LNHDA and CDR2 is SQIVND (reference sequence). CDR3 coding DNA: TGTGCCAGTAGTATGGGGGGACTAGCGGAACAAGAGACCCAGTACTTC. Its protein is CASSMGGLAEQETQYF.

The V gene is TRBV29-1, the J gene TRBJ1-1; 7 bases fit TRBD1. Germline V gene lookup returns CDR1 SQVTM and CDR2 ANQGSEA. This CDR3 is 12 amino acids long. J gave up 6 bases and V 4 bases, and 5 bases lay outside the gene matches. The CDR3 nucleotides read TGCAGCGTTGCTGGAGGGGGCCCTGAAGCTTTCTTT. Encoded protein: CSVAGGGPEAFF.

The V call is TRBV18, the J call TRBJ2-1; D is perhaps TRBD1 or TRBD2 (7 bases each). Germline CDR1 KGHSH, CDR2 LQKENI. The CDR3 loop spans 18 amino acids. V shed 3 bases and J shed 7 bases, with 25 bases lying between them. The CDR3 nucleotides are TGTGCCAGCTCACCCTCCGGGACAGCCGGGGGGTTTAGAAATGAGCAGTTCTTC. Amino acid sequence: CASSPSGTAGGFRNEQFF.

The chain has TRBV19 and TRBJ1-5; D not resolved. CDR3 length equals 13 residues. Trimming left V 7 bases short and J 0 bases short, with 7 bases between. Germline V lookup: CDR1 LNHDA, CDR2 SQIVND (reference sequence). Here the CDR3 reads CASTRTSNQPQHF. The CDR3 DNA sequence: TGTGCCAGTACCAGGACTAGCAATCAGCCCCAGCATTTT.

CDR3: CASSDRAHTDTQYF. The CDR3 coding sequence is TGTGCCAGTAGCGACAGGGCCCACACAGATACGCAGTATTTT. V is TRBV19 and J is TRBJ2-3; 7 bases line up with TRBD1. V lost 6 bases and J lost 2; bases outside the gene matches: 5. CDR3 size: 14 residues. Germline V gene data show CDR1 as LNHDA and CDR2 as SQIVND (reference sequence).